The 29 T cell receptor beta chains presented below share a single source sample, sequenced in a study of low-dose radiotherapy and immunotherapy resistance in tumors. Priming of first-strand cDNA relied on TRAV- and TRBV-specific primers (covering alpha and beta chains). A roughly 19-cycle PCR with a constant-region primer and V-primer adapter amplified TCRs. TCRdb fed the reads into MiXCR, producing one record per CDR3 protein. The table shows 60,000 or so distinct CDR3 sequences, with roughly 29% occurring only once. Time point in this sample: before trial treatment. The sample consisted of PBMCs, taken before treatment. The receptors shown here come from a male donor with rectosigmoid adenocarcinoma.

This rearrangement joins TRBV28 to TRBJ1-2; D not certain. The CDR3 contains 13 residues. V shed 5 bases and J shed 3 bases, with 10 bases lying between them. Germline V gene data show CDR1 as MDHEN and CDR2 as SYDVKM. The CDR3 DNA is TGTGCCAGCAGTCCAAGTCTGGACTATGGCTACACCTTC. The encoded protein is CASSPSLDYGYTF.

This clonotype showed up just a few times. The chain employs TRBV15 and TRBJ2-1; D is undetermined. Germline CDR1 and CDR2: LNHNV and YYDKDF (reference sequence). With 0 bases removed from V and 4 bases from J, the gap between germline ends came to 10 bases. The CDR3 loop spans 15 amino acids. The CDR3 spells CATSRDRGNYNEQFF. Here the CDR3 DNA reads TGTGCCACCAGCAGAGACCGAGGAAATTACAATGAGCAGTTCTTC.

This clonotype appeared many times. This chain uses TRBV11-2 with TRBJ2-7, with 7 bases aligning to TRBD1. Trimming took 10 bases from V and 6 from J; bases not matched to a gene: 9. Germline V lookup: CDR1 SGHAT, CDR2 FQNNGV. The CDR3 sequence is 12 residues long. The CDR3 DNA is TGTGCCACTATAAAGGGGGCCGGCGAGCAGTACTTC. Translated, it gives CATIKGAGEQYF.

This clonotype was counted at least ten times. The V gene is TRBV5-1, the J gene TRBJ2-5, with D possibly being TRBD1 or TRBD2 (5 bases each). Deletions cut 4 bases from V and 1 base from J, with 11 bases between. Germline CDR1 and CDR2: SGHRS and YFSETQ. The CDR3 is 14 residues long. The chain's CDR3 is CASSTGTAQETQYF. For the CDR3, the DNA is TGCGCCAGCAGCACCGGGACGGCCCAAGAGACCCAGTACTTC. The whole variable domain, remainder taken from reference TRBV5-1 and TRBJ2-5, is KAGVTQTPRYLIKTRGQQVTLSCSPISGHRSVSWYQQTPGQGLQFLFEYFSETQRNKGNFPGRFSGRQFSNSRSEMNVSTLELGDSALYLCASSTGTAQETQYFGPGTRLLVL.

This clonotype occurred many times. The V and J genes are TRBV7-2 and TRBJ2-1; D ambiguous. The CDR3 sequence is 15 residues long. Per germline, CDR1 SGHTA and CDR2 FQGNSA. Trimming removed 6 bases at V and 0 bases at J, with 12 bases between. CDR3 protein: CASRSSRSSYNEQFF. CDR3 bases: TGTGCCAGCAGGTCCAGCAGGAGCTCCTACAATGAGCAGTTCTTC.

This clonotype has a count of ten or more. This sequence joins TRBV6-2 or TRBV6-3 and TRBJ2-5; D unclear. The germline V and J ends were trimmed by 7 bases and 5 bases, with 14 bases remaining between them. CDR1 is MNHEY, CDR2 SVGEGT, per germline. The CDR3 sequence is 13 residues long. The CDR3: CASKGITRETQYF. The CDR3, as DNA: TGTGCCAGCAAAGGGATAACCCGGGAGACCCAGTACTTC.

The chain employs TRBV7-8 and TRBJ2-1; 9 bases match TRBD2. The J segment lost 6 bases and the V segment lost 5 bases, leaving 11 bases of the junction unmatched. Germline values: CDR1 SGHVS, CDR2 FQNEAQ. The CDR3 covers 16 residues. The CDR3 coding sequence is TGTGCCAGCAGCCCCCGGGAGCGGGGGGCCGTCAATGAGCAGTTCTTC. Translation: CASSPRERGAVNEQFF.

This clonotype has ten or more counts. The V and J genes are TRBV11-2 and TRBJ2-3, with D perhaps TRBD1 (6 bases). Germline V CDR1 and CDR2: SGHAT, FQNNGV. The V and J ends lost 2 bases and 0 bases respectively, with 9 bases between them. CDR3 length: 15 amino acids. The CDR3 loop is CASSLTGQSTDTQYF. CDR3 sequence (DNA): TGTGCCAGCAGCTTAACCGGACAGAGCACAGATACGCAGTATTTT.

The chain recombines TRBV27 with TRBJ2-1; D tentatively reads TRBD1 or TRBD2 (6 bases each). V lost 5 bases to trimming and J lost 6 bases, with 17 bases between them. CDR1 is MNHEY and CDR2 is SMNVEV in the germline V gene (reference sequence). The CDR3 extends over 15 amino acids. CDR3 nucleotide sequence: TGTGCCAGCAGTGGGGGCGGGGTAGGATTCAATGAGCAGTTCTTC. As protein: CASSGGGVGFNEQFF.

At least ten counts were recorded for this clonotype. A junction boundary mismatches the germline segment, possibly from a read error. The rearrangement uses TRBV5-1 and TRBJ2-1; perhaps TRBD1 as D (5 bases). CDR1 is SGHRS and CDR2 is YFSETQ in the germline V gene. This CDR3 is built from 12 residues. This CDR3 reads CASSLGEDRPIF. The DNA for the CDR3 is TGCGCCAGCAGCTTAGGGGAAGACCGTCCGATCTTC.

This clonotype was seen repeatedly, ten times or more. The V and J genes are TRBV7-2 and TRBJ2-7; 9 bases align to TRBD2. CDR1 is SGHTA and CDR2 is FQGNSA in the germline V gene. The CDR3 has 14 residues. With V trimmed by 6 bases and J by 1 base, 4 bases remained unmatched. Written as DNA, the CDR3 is TGTGCCAGCAGTACTAGCGGGTTGTCCTACGAGCAGTACTTC. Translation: CASSTSGLSYEQYF.

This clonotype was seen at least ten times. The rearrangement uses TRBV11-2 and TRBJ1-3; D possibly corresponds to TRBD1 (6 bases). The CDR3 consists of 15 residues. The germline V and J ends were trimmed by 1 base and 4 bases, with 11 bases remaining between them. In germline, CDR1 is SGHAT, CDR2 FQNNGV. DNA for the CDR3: TGTGCCAGCAGCTTAGCCACAGGGAAAGGAAACACCATATATTTT. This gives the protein CASSLATGKGNTIYF.

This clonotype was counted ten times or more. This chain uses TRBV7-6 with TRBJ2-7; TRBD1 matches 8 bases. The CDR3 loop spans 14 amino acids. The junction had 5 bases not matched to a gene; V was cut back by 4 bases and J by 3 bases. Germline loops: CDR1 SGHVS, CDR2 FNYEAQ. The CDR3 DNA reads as TGTGCCAGCAGCTCCGGGACAGGACACTACGAGCAGTACTTC. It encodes CASSSGTGHYEQYF.

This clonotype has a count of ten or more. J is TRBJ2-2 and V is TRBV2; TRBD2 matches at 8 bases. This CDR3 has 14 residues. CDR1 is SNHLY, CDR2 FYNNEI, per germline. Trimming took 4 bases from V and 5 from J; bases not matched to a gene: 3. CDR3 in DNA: TGTGCCAGCAGTGCAACTAGCGGAACCGGGGAGCTGTTTTTT. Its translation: CASSATSGTGELFF.

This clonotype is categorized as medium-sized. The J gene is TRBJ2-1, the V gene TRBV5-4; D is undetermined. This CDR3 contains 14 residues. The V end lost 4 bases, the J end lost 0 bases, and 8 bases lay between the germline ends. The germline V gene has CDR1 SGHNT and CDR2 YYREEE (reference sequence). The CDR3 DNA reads TGTGCCAGCAGCCGACCGAGCTCCTACAATGAGCAGTTCTTC. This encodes CASSRPSSYNEQFF.

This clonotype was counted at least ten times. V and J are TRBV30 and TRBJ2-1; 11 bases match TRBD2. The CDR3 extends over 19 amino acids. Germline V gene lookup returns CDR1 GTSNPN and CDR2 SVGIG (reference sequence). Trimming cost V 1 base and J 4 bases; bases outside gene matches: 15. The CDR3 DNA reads TGTGCCTGGAGTGGGGGACAGGGAGAAAGACTAGCGGGGTACAATGAGCAGTTCTTC. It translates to CAWSGGQGERLAGYNEQFF.

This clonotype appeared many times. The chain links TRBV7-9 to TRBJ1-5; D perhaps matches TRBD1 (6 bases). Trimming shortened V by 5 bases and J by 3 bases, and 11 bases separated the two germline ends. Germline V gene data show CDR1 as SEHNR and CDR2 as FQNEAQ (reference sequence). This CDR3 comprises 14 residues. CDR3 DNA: TGTGCCAGCAGCGATACAGGGCCCAATCAGCCCCAGCATTTT. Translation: CASSDTGPNQPQHF.

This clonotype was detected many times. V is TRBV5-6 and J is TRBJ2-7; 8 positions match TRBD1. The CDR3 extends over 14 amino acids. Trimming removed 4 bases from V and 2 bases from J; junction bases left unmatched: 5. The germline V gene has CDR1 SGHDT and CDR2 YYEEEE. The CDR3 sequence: CASSPTGVTYEQYF. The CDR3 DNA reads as TGTGCCAGCAGCCCGACAGGGGTTACCTACGAGCAGTACTTC.

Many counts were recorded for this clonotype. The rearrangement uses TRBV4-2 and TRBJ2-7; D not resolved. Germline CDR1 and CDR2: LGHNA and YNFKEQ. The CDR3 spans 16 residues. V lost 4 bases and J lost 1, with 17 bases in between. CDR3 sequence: CASSPQPGGVSYEQYF. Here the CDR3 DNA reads TGTGCCAGCAGCCCGCAACCGGGTGGGGTTTCCTACGAGCAGTACTTC.

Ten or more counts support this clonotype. The CDR3 DNA sequence: TGTGCCAGCAGTCCGACAGGGGGCGCTGGTCGGACCTACGAGCAGTACTTC. It is translated as CASSPTGGAGRTYEQYF. V gene TRBV12-3 or TRBV12-4 combines with J gene TRBJ2-7; 10 bases map to TRBD1. The CDR3 length is 17 residues. J lost 2 bases, V lost 5 bases, and 12 bases had no gene match.

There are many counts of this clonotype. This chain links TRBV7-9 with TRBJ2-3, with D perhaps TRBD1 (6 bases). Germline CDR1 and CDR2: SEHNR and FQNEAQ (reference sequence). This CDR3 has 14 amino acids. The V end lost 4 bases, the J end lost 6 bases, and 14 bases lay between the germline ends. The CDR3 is CASSYRQVRDTQYF. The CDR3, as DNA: TGTGCCAGCAGCTACCGACAGGTTCGGGATACGCAGTATTTT.

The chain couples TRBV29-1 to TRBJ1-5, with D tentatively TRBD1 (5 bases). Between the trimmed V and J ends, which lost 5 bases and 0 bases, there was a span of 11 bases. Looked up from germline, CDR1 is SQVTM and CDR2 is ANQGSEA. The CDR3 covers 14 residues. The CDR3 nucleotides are TGCAGCGTTCTAGCAGGGTCTAGCAATCAGCCCCAGCATTTT. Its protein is CSVLAGSSNQPQHF.

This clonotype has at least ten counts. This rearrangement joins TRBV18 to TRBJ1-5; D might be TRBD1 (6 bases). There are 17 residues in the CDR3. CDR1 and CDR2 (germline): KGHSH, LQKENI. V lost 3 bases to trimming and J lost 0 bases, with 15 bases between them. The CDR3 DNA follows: TGTGCCAGCTCACCTGCGGGGGGCCTCCTTAGCAATCAGCCCCAGCATTTT. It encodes CASSPAGGLLSNQPQHF.

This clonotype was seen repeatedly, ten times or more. For the CDR3, the DNA is TGTGCCAGCAGCCAAGAAGGCCCAGGGGAGGAGACCCAGTACTTC. Translated, it gives CASSQEGPGEETQYF. The chain couples TRBV4-2 to TRBJ2-5; D is possibly TRBD1 (6 bases). Trimming left V 0 bases short and J 5 bases short, with 13 bases between. Germline CDR1 reads LGHNA; CDR2 reads YNFKEQ. The CDR3 runs to 15 residues.

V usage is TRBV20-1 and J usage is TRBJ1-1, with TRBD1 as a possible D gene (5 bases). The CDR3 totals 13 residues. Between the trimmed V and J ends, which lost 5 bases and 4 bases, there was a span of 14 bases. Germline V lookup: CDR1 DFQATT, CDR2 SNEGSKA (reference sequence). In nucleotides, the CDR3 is TGCAGTGCTCGACAGAGCGGACTCACTGAAGCTTTCTTT. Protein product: CSARQSGLTEAFF.

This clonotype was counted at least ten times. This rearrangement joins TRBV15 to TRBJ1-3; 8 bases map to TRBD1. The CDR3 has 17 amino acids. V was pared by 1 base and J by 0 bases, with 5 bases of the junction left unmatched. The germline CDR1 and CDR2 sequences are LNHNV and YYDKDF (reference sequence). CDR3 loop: CATSRGPTGDSGNTIYF. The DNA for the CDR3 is TGTGCCACCAGCAGAGGTCCGACAGGGGACTCTGGAAACACCATATATTTT.

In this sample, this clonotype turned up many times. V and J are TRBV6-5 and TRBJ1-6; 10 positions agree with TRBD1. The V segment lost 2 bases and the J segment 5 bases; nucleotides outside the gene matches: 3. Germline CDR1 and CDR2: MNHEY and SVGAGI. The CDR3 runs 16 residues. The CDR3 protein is CASSYDRGRDNSPLHF. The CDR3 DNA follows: TGTGCCAGCAGTTACGACAGGGGGCGAGATAATTCACCCCTCCACTTT.

The CDR3 spells CASSPSGGERYGYTF. CDR3 coding DNA: TGTGCCAGCAGCCCCTCAGGGGGCGAGCGCTATGGCTACACCTTC. The rearrangement joins TRBV7-2 to TRBJ1-2, with 8 bases matching TRBD1. The CDR3 is 15 residues long. V lost 5 bases, J lost 4 bases, and 9 bases stayed unmatched. Germline lookup yields CDR1 SGHTA and CDR2 FQGNSA. Based on the CDR3 plus reference TRBV7-2 and TRBJ1-2, the full variable domain is GAGVSQSPSNKVTEKGKDVELRCDPISGHTALYWYRQSLGQGLEFLIYFQGNSAPDKSGLPSDRFSAERTGGSVSTLTIQRTQQEDSAVYLCASSPSGGERYGYTFGSGTRLTVV.

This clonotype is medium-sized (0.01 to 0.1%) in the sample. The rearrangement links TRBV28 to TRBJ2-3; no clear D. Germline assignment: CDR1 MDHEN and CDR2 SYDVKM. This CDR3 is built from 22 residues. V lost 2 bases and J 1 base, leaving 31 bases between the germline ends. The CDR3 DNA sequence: TGTGCCAGCAGTTTACAGGTCCTAAGTGGCGGCACCCTGAAAATCGGCACAGATACGCAGTATTTT. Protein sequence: CASSLQVLSGGTLKIGTDTQYF. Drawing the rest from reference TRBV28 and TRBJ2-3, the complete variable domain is DVKVTQSSRYLVKRTGEKVFLECVQDMDHENMFWYRQDPGLGLRLIYFSYDVKMKEKGDIPEGYSVSREKKERFSLILESASTNQTSMYLCASSLQVLSGGTLKIGTDTQYFGPGTRLTVL.